The source of this T cell receptor (beta chain) is a study of CD8 T cells in ankylosing spondylitis. Notes on the study in general: The disease-linked clones had a CD8+ phenotype and low blood frequencies. Significant enrichment of disease-linked clones was reported in matched ankylosing spondylitis synovial fluid. A TCR beta motif made of several highly homologous variants seemed typical of ankylosing spondylitis blood.

There are 13 residues in the CDR3. The V gene's germline CDR1 is SGHTA and CDR2 FQGNSA. V lost 4 bases to trimming and J lost 4 bases, with 10 bases between them. This clonotype was seen many times. Antigen: not known. MiXCR, applied by TCRdb to the 5' RACE reads, yields one record per CDR3 protein. The repertoire holds 36,000 or so distinct CDR3 sequences, approximately 6% seen once, with approximately 12% in the top ten. The rearrangement uses TRBV7-2 and TRBJ2-5; D might be TRBD1 (6 bases). The sample taken for sequencing was blood, either unsorted or a sorted T cell fraction (not recorded which). The receptor comes from a male donor with ankylosing spondylitis or in good health (not recorded which). CDR3 in amino acids: CASSSLGAETQYF. The CDR3 nucleotides read TGTGCCAGCAGCTCATTGGGGGCAGAGACCCAGTACTTC.